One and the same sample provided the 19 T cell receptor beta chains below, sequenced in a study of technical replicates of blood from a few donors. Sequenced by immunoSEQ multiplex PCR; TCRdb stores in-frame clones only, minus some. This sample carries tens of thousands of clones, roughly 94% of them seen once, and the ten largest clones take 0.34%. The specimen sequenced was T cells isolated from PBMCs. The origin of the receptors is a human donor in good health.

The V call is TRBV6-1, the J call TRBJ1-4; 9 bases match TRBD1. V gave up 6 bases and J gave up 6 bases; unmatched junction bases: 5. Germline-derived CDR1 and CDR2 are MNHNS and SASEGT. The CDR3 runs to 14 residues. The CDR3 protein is CASSATGGHEKLFF. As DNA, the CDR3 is TGTGCCAGCAGCGCAACAGGGGGCCATGAAAAACTGTTTTTT.

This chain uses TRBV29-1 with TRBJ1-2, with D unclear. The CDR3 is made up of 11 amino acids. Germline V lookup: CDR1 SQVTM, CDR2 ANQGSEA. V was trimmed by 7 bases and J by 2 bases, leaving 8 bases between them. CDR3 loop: CSATDNYGYTF. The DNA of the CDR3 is TGCAGCGCCACAGACAACTATGGCTACACCTTC.

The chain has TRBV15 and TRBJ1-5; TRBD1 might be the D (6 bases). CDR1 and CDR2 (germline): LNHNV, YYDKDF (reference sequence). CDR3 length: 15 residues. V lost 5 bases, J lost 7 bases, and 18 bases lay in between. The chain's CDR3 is CATSPMRGLGQPQHF. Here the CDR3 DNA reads TGTGCCACCAGCCCTATGAGGGGGTTGGGACAGCCCCAGCATTTT.

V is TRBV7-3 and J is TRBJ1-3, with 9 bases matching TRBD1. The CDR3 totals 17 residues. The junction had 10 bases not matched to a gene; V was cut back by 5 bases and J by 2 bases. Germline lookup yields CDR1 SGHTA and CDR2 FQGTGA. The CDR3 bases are TGTGCCAGCAGCCCATGGGGGGACAGGGAAACTGGAAACACCATATATTTT. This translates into CASSPWGDRETGNTIYF.

CDR3 region: CASSQGFAATYEQYF. The DNA for the CDR3 is TGTGCCAGCAGCCAAGGGTTTGCGGCAACCTACGAGCAGTACTTC. J is TRBJ2-7 and V is TRBV14; D gene ambiguous. CDR1 SGHDN and CDR2 FVKESK come from the germline V gene. The CDR3 sequence is 15 residues long. V dropped 1 base and J dropped 2 bases, with 12 bases sitting between them.

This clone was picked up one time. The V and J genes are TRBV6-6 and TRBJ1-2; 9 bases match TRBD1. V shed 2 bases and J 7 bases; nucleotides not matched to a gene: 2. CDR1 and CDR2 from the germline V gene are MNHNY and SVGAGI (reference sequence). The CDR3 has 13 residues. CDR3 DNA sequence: TGTGCCAGCAGTTACGACAGGGGGTTTGGCTACACCTTC. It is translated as CASSYDRGFGYTF.

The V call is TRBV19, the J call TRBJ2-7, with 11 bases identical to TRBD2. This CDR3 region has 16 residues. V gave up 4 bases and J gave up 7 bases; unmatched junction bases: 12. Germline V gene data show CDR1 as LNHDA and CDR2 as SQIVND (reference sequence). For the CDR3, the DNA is TGTGCCAGTAGTAGAACTAGCGGGAGTGGTTCCGGAGAGCAGTACTTC. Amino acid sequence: CASSRTSGSGSGEQYF.

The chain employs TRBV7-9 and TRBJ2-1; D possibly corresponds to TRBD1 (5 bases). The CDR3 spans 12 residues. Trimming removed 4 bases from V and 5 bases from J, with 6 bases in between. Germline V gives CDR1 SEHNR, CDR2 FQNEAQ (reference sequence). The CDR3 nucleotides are TGTGCCAGCAGCTGGGGCGACAATGAGCAGTTCTTC. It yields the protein CASSWGDNEQFF.

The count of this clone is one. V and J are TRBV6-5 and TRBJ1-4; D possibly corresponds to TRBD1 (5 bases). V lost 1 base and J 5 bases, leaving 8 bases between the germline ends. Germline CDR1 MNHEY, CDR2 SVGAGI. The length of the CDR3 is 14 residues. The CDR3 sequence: CASSYWAGNEKLFF. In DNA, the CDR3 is TGTGCCAGCAGTTACTGGGCAGGGAATGAAAAACTGTTTTTT.

CDR3 nucleotide sequence: TGTGCTAGTGGTTCTACTAGCGGGAGGGCCGATACGCAGTATTTT. Its translation is CASGSTSGRADTQYF. This chain uses TRBV12-5 with TRBJ2-3, with 13 bases matching TRBD2. This CDR3 region has 15 residues. Germline lookup yields CDR1 LGHNT and CDR2 FRNRAP. With 4 bases clipped from V and 6 bases from J, the junction kept 4 bases outside the gene matches. Full variable domain (outside the CDR3, taken from reference TRBV12-5 and TRBJ2-3): DARVTQTPRHKVTEMGQEVTMRCQPILGHNTVFWYRQTMMQGLELLAYFRNRAPLDDSGMPKDRFSAEMPDATLATLKIQPSEPRDSAVYFCASGSTSGRADTQYFGPGTRLTVL.

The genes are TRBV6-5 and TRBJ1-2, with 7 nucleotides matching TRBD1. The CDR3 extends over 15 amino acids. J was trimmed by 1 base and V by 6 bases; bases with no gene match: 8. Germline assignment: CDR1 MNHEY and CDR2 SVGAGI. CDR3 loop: CASRRGQLINYGYTF. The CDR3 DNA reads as TGTGCCAGCAGAAGGGGACAGCTCATTAACTATGGCTACACCTTC.

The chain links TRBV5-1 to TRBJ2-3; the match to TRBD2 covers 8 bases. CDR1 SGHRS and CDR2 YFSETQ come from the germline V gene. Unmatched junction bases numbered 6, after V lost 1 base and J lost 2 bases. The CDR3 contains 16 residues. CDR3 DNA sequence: TGCGCCAGCAGCTTGTCGGGCGGGAGGACCACAGATACGCAGTATTTT. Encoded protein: CASSLSGGRTTDTQYF.

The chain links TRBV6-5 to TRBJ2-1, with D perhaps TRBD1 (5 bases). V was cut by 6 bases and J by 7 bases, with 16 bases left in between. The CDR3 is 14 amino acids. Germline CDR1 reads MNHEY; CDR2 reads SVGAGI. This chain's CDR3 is CASRYTTDKNEQFF. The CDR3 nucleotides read TGTGCCAGCAGGTACACGACAGATAAGAATGAGCAGTTCTTC.

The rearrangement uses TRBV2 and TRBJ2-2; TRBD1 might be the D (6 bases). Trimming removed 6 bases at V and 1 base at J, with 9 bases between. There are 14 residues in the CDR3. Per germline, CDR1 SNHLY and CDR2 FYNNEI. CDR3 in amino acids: CASREDRNTGELFF. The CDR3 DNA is TGTGCCAGCAGAGAGGACAGGAACACCGGGGAGCTGTTTTTT.

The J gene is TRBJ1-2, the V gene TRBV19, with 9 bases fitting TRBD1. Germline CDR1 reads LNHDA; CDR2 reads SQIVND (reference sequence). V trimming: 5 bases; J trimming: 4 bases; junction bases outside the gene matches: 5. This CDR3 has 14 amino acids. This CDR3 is CASSVDRGPYGYTF. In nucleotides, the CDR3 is TGTGCCAGTAGTGTGGACAGGGGACCCTATGGCTACACCTTC.

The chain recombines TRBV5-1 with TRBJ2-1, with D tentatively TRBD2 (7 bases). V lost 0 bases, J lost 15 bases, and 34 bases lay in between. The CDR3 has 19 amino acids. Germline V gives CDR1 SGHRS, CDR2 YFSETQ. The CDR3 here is CASSLDRTPRGGGRRGPFF. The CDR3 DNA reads TGCGCCAGCAGCTTGGATAGGACCCCACGCGGGGGCGGGCGGAGAGGTCCGTTCTTC.

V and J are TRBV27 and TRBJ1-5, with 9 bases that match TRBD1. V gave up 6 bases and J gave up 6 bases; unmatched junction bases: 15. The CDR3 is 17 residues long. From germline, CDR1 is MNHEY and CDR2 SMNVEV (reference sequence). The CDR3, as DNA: TGTGCCAGCAGCAACGACCGCAGGACAGGGGAGGGTCAGCCCCAGCATTTT. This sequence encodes CASSNDRRTGEGQPQHF.

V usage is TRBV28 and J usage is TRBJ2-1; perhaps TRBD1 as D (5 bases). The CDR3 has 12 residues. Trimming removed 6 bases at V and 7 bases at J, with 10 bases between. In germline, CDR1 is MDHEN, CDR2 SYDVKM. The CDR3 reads CASRQAENEQFF. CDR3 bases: TGTGCCAGCAGACAGGCTGAGAATGAGCAGTTCTTC.

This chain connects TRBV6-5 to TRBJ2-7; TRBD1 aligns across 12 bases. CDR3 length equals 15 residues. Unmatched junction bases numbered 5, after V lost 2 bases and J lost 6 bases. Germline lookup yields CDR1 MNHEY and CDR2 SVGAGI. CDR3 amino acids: CASSYTRDRGLEQYF. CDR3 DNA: TGTGCCAGCAGTTACACTCGGGACAGGGGGCTCGAGCAGTACTTC.